What follows are 18 T cell receptor beta chains derived from one specimen sequenced in a study of response to subunit inactivated influenza vaccine. In TCRdb, the RT-PCR reads were re-called with MiXCR into one record per CDR3 protein. Here the sample spans 500,000 to 650,000 distinct CDR3 sequences, about 7.6% being singletons. Sequencing was performed on PBMCs from blood, taken less than 30 months after vaccination. Receptors originate from a man aged 50 to 75 who received an inactivated influenza vaccine.

This clonotype occurred many times. The chain has TRBV11-2 and TRBJ2-7; 8 bases are a match to TRBD2. Germline CDR1 reads SGHAT; CDR2 reads FQNNGV. The junction had 3 bases not matched to a gene; V was cut back by 5 bases and J by 3 bases. The CDR3 has 13 residues. The CDR3 DNA is TGTGCCAGCAGCCTCGGGAGGGACTACGAGCAGTACTTC. Its protein is CASSLGRDYEQYF.

Many counts were recorded for this clonotype. The genes are TRBV30 and TRBJ1-5; no clear D gene. The CDR3 sequence is 11 residues long. Germline lookup yields CDR1 GTSNPN and CDR2 SVGIG (reference sequence). The V and J ends lost 2 bases and 6 bases respectively, with 5 bases between them. The CDR3 bases are TGTGCCTGGAGTAAAGGTCAGCCCCAGCATTTT. Its protein product is CAWSKGQPQHF.

This clonotype showed up many times. CDR3 sequence (DNA): TGCGCCAGCAGCGTAACAGGGAGCGGCTACACCTTC. Translation gives CASSVTGSGYTF. The V call is TRBV5-1, the J call TRBJ1-2; possibly TRBD1 for D (6 bases). The CDR3 extends over 12 amino acids. Germline V lookup: CDR1 SGHRS, CDR2 YFSETQ. V shed 4 bases and J shed 8 bases, with 12 bases lying between them.

The rearrangement links TRBV12-3 or TRBV12-4 to TRBJ2-2, with 11 bases identical to TRBD2. The CDR3 is 18 residues long. V lost 2 bases to trimming and J lost 5 bases; unmatched junction nucleotides: 10. DNA of the CDR3: TGTGCCAGCAGTTTAATTACTAGCGGGGGAAGTAGTACCGGGGAGCTGTTTTTT. This translates into CASSLITSGGSSTGELFF.

The chain recombines TRBV7-8 with TRBJ2-5, with D uncertain. The germline gives CDR1 SGHVS, CDR2 FQNEAQ. CDR3 length: 15 residues. With 3 bases removed from V and 0 bases from J, the gap between germline ends came to 11 bases. The CDR3 loop reads CASSFDRGYQETQYF. The CDR3 DNA follows: TGTGCCAGCAGCTTCGATAGAGGATACCAAGAGACCCAGTACTTC.

The J gene is TRBJ1-2, the V gene TRBV12-3 or TRBV12-4, with 7 bases identical to TRBD1. With 6 bases clipped from V and 4 bases from J, the junction kept 11 bases outside the gene matches. The CDR3 extends over 15 amino acids. As DNA, the CDR3 is TGTGCCAGCAGACGTCAACAGGGGTTCGGCTATGGCTACACCTTC. This encodes CASRRQQGFGYGYTF.

This clonotype was observed many times. The chain links TRBV20-1 to TRBJ2-1, with 9 bases lining up with TRBD2. CDR3 length: 14 amino acids. With 6 bases clipped from V and 8 bases from J, the junction kept 11 bases outside the gene matches. Germline V CDR1 and CDR2: DFQATT, SNEGSKA (reference sequence). Here the CDR3 DNA reads TGCAGTGCCCCCCCCCAGCGGGGGGTTTATGAGCAGTTCTTC. Translation: CSAPPQRGVYEQFF.

This rearrangement joins TRBV20-1 to TRBJ2-7, with D unclear. Germline values: CDR1 DFQATT, CDR2 SNEGSKA (reference sequence). The CDR3 runs 13 residues. V gave up 6 bases and J gave up 0 bases, with 12 bases separating them. CDR3 sequence: CSANGFSSYEQYF. Here the CDR3 DNA reads TGCAGTGCCAACGGGTTTAGCTCCTACGAGCAGTACTTC.

The sample holds a few counts of this clonotype. The rearrangement joins TRBV5-1 to TRBJ2-3, with a weak D call TRBD2 (6 bases). CDR3 size: 15 residues. CDR1 is SGHRS and CDR2 is YFSETQ in the germline V gene. V lost 1 base, J lost 8 bases, and 17 bases lay in between. The CDR3 DNA sequence: TGCGCCAGCAGCTTGTCGGGACCCCCGGAGGGTACGCAGTATTTT. It codes for CASSLSGPPEGTQYF.

The V gene is TRBV6-6, the J gene TRBJ2-7; D unclear. Trimming removed 5 bases at V and 4 bases at J, with 9 bases between. The CDR3 is made up of 12 amino acids. CDR1 is MNHNY, CDR2 SVGAGI, per germline (reference sequence). The CDR3, as DNA: TGTGCCAGCAGTAGAGAGGAGTACGAGCAGTACTTC. Amino acid sequence: CASSREEYEQYF.

Many counts were recorded for this clonotype. The chain has TRBV4-2 and TRBJ2-7; TRBD2 agrees at 16 bases. CDR1 LGHNA and CDR2 YNFKEQ come from the germline V gene. The CDR3 totals 16 residues. With V trimmed by 4 bases and J by 3 bases, 3 bases remained unmatched. The CDR3 DNA is TGTGCCAGCAGCCCTGGGACTAGCGGGGGGGGCTACGAGCAGTACTTC. Protein: CASSPGTSGGGYEQYF.

This clonotype was recorded many times. This sequence joins TRBV4-3 and TRBJ2-5; 9 bases are shared with TRBD2. Germline loops: CDR1 LGHNA, CDR2 YSLEER. With 1 base clipped from V and 4 bases from J, the junction kept 4 bases outside the gene matches. This CDR3 is 15 amino acids long. CDR3 amino acids: CASSQVGLARETQYF. For the CDR3, the DNA is TGCGCCAGCAGCCAAGTAGGACTAGCGAGAGAGACCCAGTACTTC.

V gene TRBV7-6 combines with J gene TRBJ1-1; tentative D call: TRBD1 (6 bases). Between the trimmed V and J ends, which lost 6 bases and 5 bases, there was a span of 13 bases. Germline V gives CDR1 SGHVS, CDR2 FNYEAQ. This CDR3 is built from 13 residues. Here the CDR3 reads CASRYRVGTEAFF. In nucleotides, the CDR3 is TGTGCCAGCAGGTACAGGGTGGGGACTGAAGCTTTCTTT.

The CDR3 DNA is TGTGCCAGCAGCGAGACCCCAACGGATACGCAGTATTTT. Its translation is CASSETPTDTQYF. The V and J genes are TRBV9 and TRBJ2-3, with D uncertain. Trimming pared 3 bases from V and 6 bases from J, leaving 11 bases between. Per germline, CDR1 SGDLS and CDR2 YYNGEE. The CDR3 spans 13 residues.

In this sample, this clonotype turned up many times. This chain links TRBV9 with TRBJ2-1; tentatively, D is TRBD1 (5 bases). Germline V gives CDR1 SGDLS, CDR2 YYNGEE. CDR3 size: 17 residues. V lost 4 bases, J lost 0 bases, and 17 bases lay in between. CDR3 coding DNA: TGTGCCAGCAGCCGTCTGGGGCCTGGATCCTCCTACAATGAGCAGTTCTTC. Protein sequence: CASSRLGPGSSYNEQFF.

The chain couples TRBV5-1 to TRBJ2-5; D is unclear. Trimming took off 0 bases at V and 1 base at J, with 7 bases between the two ends. CDR3 length equals 14 residues. Germline loops: CDR1 SGHRS, CDR2 YFSETQ. The CDR3: CASSLDGLQETQYF. The DNA of the CDR3 is TGCGCCAGCAGCTTGGATGGCCTCCAAGAGACCCAGTACTTC. The whole variable domain, remainder taken from reference TRBV5-1 and TRBJ2-5, is KAGVTQTPRYLIKTRGQQVTLSCSPISGHRSVSWYQQTPGQGLQFLFEYFSETQRNKGNFPGRFSGRQFSNSRSEMNVSTLELGDSALYLCASSLDGLQETQYFGPGTRLLVL.

This clonotype was found a few times. The chain combines TRBV12-3 or TRBV12-4 with TRBJ2-2, with 9 bases aligning to TRBD1. This CDR3 comprises 15 residues. J gave up 6 bases and V 3 bases, and 5 bases lay outside the gene matches. The CDR3 nucleotides are TGTGCCAGCAGTTTTGACAGGGGGGAGGCCGGGGAGCTGTTTTTT. Amino acid sequence: CASSFDRGEAGELFF.

J is TRBJ1-4 and V is TRBV29-1; 9 positions agree with TRBD1. The CDR3 covers 16 residues. V gave up 3 bases and J gave up 7 bases; unmatched junction bases: 12. The V gene's germline CDR1 is SQVTM and CDR2 ANQGSEA. CDR3 DNA sequence: TGCAGCGTTGATCCCTTGGGACAGGGTGAAGGTGAAAAACTGTTTTTT. Its protein is CSVDPLGQGEGEKLFF.